The clone carrying this T cell receptor beta chain was observed many times. What it recognizes is unknown. This entry belongs to a study of regulatory T cells in long-lasting Graves disease. Study conclusions and caveats: TCR diversity was lower in persistent than newly diagnosed Graves' disease. A reduction in accuracy may have resulted from the small sample size.

Assembly of TCR beta libraries relied on iRepertoire HTBI primers together with Arm-PCR of CDR3 regions. One entry per CDR3 protein, called by TCRdb with MiXCR from the multiplex PCR reads. The sample has under 450,000 distinct CDR3 sequences, about 23% seen once; the top ten hold approximately 27%. Sample time point: persistent/refractory GD, antithyroid drugs over 5 years with positive TRAb. Making the TCR library involved RNA that had been extracted from PBMCs. Under American Thyroid Association guidelines, Graves' disease was diagnosed. The patient group derived from an endocrinology department in Xi'an, China. This CDR3 region has 14 residues. CDR1 SGHTA and CDR2 FQGNSA come from the germline V gene. Trimming removed 5 bases from V and 4 bases from J; junction bases left unmatched: 4.

The clonotype comes from a woman between 35 and 50 years old with Graves disease. Sequencing was performed on peripheral blood mononuclear cells (PBMCs), taken when the disease was refractory, from a patient treated with antithyroid drugs. V gene TRBV7-2 combines with J gene TRBJ2-7; 11 bases map to TRBD1. CDR3 nucleotide sequence: TGTGCCAGCAGCCGGGACAGGGGGGAATACGAGCAGTACTTC. Translation: CASSRDRGEYEQYF.